The sequence of this T cell receptor (beta chain) was determined in a study of beta chain features in type 1 diabetes. Trimming took 5 bases from V and 0 from J; bases not matched to a gene: 3. The CDR3 length is 15 residues. CDR1 is SNHLY and CDR2 is FYNNEI in the germline V gene. This clone turned up a few times. Since all of the isolated RNA was reverse transcribed, expressed TCRB transcripts were what got sequenced. Clones were sequenced by immunoSEQ multiplex PCR, and TCRdb holds only the in-frame ones, with some missing. The sample shows thousands of clones, 70% to 80% of them seen only once. The sequenced sample was Tregs from blood. The chain combines TRBV2 with TRBJ2-3; TRBD2 matches 9 bases. The origin of this receptor is a man between 18 and 35 years old in good health. CDR3 residues: CASSRGTSSTDTQYF. The CDR3 DNA sequence: TGTGCCAGCAGTCGGGGGACTAGCAGCACAGATACGCAGTATTTT.